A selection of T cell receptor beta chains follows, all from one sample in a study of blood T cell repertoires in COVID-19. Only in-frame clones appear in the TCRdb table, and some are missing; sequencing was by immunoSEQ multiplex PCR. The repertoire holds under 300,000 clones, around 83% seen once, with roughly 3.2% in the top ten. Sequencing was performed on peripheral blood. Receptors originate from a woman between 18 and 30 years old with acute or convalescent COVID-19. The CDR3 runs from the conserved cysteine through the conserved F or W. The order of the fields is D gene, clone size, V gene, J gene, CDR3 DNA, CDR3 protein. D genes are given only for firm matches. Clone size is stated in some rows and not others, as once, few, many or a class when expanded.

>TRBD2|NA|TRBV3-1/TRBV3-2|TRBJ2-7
TGTGCCAGCAGCCAAGGTGCTTTTGGCGGGAGTGGTTACGAGCAGTACTTC
CASSQGAFGGSGYEQYF
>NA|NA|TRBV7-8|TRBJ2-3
TGTGCCAGCAGCTTAGGGGGCGGTATGGCAGATACGCAGTATTTT
CASSLGGGMADTQYF
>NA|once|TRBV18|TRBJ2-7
TGTGCCAGCTCACCTGCTGGCAACTACGAGCAGTACTTC
CASSPAGNYEQYF
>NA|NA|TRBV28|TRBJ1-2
TGTGCCAGCAACAGGCTCTATGGCTACACCTTC
CASNRLYGYTF
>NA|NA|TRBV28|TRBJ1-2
TGTGCCAGCAGTTTAGGGAGCGGGGTGGGAGGCTACACCTTC
CASSLGSGVGGYTF
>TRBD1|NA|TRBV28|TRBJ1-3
TGTGCCAGCAGTATCAGACAGGGGGCACTCTCTGGAAACACCATATATTTT
CASSIRQGALSGNTIYF
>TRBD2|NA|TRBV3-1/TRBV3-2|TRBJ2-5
TGTGCCAGCAGCCAAGGGGGACTAGGACGGGAGACCCAGTACTTC
CASSQGGLGRETQYF
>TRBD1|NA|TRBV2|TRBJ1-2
TGTGCCAGCACTGCGACAGGGGGGTCCTATGGCTACACCTTC
CASTATGGSYGYTF
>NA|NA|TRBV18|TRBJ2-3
TGTGCCAGCTCACCGCGGAACCAAGGGGTTGGGGCAGATACGCAGTATTTT
CASSPRNQGVGADTQYF
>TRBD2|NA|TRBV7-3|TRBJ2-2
TGTGCCAGCAGCCCTACTAGCGGGAGTGGCACCGGGGAGCTGTTTTTT
CASSPTSGSGTGELFF
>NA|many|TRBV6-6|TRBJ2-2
TGTGCCAGCAGTTACGCGGGACTTAACACCGGGGAGCTGTTTTTT
CASSYAGLNTGELFF
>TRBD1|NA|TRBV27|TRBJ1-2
TGTGCCAGCAGGGGACAGGGGGCGGACTATGGCTACACCTTC
CASRGQGADYGYTF
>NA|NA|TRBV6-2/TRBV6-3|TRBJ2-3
TGTGCCAGCAGTTACCAGCGGGCCCTCCGGGATACGCAGTATTTT
CASSYQRALRDTQYF
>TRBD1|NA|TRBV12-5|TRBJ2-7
TGTGCTAGTGGTTTGGTACATTTGCCAGGGGGCTCCTACGAGCAGTACTTC
CASGLVHLPGGSYEQYF
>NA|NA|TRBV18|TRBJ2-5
TGTGCCAGCTCACAAGCGGTGTCTAGGGAGACCCAGTACTTC
CASSQAVSRETQYF
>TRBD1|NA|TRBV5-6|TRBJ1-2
TGTGCCAGCAGCCCCTGGACAGGGGGCAAAGGTTATGGCTACACCTTC
CASSPWTGGKGYGYTF
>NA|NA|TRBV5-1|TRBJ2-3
TGCGCCAGCACTTCGGGAGTAGGCACAGATACGCAGTATTTT
CASTSGVGTDTQYF
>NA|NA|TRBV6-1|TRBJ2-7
TGTGCCAGCAGTGGGCTACTTGGAGGCAGTGCCTACGAGCAGTACTTC
CASSGLLGGSAYEQYF
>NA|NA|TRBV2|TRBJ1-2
TGTGCCAGCAGGGATCCGGGTAGCGTTCTCTATGGCTACACCTTC
CASRDPGSVLYGYTF
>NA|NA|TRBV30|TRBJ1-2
TGTGCCTGGAGTCAAGGTTTAGGGGGGGCGTTTAGTGGCTACACCTTC
CAWSQGLGGAFSGYTF
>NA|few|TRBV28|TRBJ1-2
TGTGCCAGCAGTTCCCCGTCAGATGCTAACTATGGCTACACCTTC
CASSSPSDANYGYTF
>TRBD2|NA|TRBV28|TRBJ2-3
TGTGCCAGCAGTCGACTAGCGGGAGAAGATACGCAGTATTTT
CASSRLAGEDTQYF
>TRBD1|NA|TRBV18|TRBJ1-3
TGTGCCAGCTCAGGGAACCGGGACAGACACTCTGGAAACACCATATATTTT
CASSGNRDRHSGNTIYF
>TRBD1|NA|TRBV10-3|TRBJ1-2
TGTGCCATCAGTGAGTCGATTACAGGGGGATATGGCTACACCTTC
CAISESITGGYGYTF
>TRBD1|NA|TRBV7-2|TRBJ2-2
TGTGCCAGCAGCGCATCGGGTGGGACAGGGAGGTACACCGGGGAGCTGTTTTTT
CASSASGGTGRYTGELFF
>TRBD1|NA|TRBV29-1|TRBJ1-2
TGCAGCGTTGGGGGACAGTATGGCTACACCTTC
CSVGGQYGYTF
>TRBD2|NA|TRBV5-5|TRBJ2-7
TGTGCCAGCAGCCAGGGGTTTAGCGGGGGGTACGAGCAGTACTTC
CASSQGFSGGYEQYF
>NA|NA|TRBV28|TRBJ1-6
TGTGCCAGCAAAGGTGCAGGGCATGGCGATAATTCACCCCTCCACTTT
CASKGAGHGDNSPLHF
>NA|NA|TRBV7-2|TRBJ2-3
TGTGCCAGCAAGAGAGGGAGTCGGACAGATACGCAGTATTTT
CASKRGSRTDTQYF
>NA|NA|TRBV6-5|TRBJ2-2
TGTGCCAGCAGTTACTCGGAGCCGGTGAACACCGGGGAGCTGTTTTTT
CASSYSEPVNTGELFF
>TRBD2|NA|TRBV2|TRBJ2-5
TGTGCCAGCAGTAAACTACTAGCGAGAGAGACCCAGTACTTC
CASSKLLARETQYF
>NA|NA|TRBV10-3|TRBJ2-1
TGTGCCAACGCCCCCGGGAACCTAAATGAGCAGTTCTTC
CANAPGNLNEQFF
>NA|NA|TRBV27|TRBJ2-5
TGTGCCAGCAGCCCCACTAATTTTCTAGAGACCCAGTACTTC
CASSPTNFLETQYF
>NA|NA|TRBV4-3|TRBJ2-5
TGCGCCAGCAGCCGACATGTGCAAGAGACCCAGTACTTC
CASSRHVQETQYF
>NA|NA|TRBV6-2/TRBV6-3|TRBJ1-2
TGTGCCAGCAGTTACATCGCGGATAACTATGGCTACACCTTC
CASSYIADNYGYTF
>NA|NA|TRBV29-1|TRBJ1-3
TGCAGCGTGGCTCAGGGAAACACCATATATTTT
CSVAQGNTIYF